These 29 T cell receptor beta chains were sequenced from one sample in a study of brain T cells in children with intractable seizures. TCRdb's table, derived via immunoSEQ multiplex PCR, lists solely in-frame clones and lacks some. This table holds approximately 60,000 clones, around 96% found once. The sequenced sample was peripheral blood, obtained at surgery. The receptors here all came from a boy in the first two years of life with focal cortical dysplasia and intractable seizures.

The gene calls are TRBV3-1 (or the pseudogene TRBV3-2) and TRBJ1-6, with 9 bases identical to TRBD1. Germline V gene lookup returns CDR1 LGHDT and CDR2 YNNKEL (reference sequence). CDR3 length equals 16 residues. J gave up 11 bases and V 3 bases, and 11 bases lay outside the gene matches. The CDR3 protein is CASSQGQGGAWAPLHF. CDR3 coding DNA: TGTGCCAGCAGCCAGGGACAGGGAGGGGCTTGGGCACCCCTCCACTTT.

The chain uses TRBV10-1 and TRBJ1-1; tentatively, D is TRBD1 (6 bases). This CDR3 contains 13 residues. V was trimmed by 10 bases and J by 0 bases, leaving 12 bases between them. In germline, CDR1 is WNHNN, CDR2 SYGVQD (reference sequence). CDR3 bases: TGCGCCACCAGGGACACCTTGAACACTGAAGCTTTCTTT. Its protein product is CATRDTLNTEAFF.

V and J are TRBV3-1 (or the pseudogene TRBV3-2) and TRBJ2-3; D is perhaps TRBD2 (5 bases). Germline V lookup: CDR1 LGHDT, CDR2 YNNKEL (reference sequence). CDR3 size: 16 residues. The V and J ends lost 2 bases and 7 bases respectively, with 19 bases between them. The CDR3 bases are TGTGCCAGCAGCCAACTTCTTGCTAGCAGCCGGCATACGCAGTATTTT. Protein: CASSQLLASSRHTQYF.

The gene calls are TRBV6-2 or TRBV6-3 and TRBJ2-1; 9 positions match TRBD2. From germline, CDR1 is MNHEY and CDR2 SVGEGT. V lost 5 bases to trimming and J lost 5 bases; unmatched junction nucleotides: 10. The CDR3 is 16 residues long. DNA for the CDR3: TGTGCCAGCAGTAAACCCGGGACTAGCAACCACAATGAGCAGTTCTTC. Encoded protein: CASSKPGTSNHNEQFF.

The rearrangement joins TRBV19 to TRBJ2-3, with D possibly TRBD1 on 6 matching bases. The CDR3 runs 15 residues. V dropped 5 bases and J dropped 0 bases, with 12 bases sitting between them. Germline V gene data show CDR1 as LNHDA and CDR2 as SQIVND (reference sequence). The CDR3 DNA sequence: TGTGCCAGTAGTGTACAGGGTGGGAGCACAGATACGCAGTATTTT. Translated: CASSVQGGSTDTQYF.

The CDR3 spells CASSFYLLAGEGSTDTQYF. The CDR3 nucleotides are TGTGCCAGCAGCTTTTATCTGCTAGCGGGAGAGGGTAGCACAGATACGCAGTATTTT. This chain links TRBV7-9 with TRBJ2-3, with TRBD2 identical over 10 bases. After removal of 3 bases from V and 0 bases from J, the junction contained 12 bases not matched to a gene. The V gene's germline CDR1 is SEHNR and CDR2 FQNEAQ (reference sequence). The CDR3 totals 19 residues.

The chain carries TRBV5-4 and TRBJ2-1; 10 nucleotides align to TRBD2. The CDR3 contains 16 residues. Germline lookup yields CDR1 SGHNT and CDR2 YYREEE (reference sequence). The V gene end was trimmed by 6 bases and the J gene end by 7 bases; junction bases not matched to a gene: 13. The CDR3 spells CASKQGRRAGGNEQFF. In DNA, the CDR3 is TGTGCCAGCAAACAGGGGAGGAGAGCGGGGGGGAATGAGCAGTTCTTC.

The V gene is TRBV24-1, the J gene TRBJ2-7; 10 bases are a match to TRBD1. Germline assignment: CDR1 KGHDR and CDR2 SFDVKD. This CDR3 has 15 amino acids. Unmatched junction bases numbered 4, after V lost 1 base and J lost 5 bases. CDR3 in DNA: TGTGCCACCAGTGATTTTGCCGGACAGGGGGACGAGCAGTACTTC. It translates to CATSDFAGQGDEQYF.

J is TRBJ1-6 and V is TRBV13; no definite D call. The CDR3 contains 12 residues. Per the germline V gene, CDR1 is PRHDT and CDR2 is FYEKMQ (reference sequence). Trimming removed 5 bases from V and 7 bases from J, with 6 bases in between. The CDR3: CASSRRNSPLHF. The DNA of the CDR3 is TGTGCCAGCAGCCGACGAAATTCACCCCTCCACTTT.

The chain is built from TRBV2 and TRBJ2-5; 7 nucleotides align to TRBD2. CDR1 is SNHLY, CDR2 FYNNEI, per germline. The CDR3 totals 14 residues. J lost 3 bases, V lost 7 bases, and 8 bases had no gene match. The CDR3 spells CASNWRGREETQYF. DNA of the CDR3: TGTGCCAGCAACTGGCGGGGGAGGGAAGAGACCCAGTACTTC.

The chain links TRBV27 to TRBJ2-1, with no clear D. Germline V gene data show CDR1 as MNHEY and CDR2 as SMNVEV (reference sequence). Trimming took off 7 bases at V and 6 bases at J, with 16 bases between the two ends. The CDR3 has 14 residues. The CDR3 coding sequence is TGTGCCAGCACTACCCTAGTAATGGTCAATGAGCAGTTCTTC. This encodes CASTTLVMVNEQFF.

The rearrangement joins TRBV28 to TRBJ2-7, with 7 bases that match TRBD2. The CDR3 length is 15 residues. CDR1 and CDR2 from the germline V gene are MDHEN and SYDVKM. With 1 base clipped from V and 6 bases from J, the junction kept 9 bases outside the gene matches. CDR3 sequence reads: CASSLSFGGGGEQYF. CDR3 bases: TGTGCCAGCAGTTTATCCTTCGGCGGGGGAGGCGAGCAGTACTTC.

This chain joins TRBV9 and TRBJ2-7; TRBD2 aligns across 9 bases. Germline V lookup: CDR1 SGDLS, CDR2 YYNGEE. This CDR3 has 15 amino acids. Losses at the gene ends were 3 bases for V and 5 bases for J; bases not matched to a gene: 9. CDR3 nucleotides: TGTGCCAGCAGCGGCGGGGGGGCCAAATCTGACGAGCAGTACTTC. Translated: CASSGGGAKSDEQYF.

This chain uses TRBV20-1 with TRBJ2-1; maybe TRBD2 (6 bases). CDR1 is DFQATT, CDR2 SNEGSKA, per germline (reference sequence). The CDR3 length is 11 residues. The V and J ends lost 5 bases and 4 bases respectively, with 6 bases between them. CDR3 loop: CSAGGYNEQFF. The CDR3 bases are TGCAGTGCTGGGGGGTACAATGAGCAGTTCTTC.

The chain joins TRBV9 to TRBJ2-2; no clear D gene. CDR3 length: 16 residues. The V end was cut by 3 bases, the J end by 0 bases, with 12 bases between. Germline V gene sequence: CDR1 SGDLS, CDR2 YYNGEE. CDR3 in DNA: TGTGCCAGCAGCGCCGTGACAAGGGCGAACACCGGGGAGCTGTTTTTT. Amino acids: CASSAVTRANTGELFF.

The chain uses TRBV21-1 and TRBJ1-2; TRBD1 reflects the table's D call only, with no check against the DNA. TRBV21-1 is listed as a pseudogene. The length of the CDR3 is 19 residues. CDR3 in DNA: TGTGCCAGCAGCCAAAAATCCCCGGGACAGGGTGAGAGTAACTATGGCTACACCTTC. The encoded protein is CASSQKSPGQGESNYGYTF.

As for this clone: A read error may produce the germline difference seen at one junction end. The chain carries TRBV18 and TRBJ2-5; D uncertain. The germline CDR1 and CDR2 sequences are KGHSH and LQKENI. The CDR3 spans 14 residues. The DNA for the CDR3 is TGTGCCAGCTCAGCAGACGGTCCTCAAGGGACCCAGTACTTC. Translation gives CASSADGPQGTQYF.

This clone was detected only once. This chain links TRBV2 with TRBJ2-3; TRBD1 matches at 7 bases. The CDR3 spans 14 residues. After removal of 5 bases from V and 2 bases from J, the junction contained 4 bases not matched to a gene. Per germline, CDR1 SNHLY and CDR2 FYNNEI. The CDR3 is CASSRDSFTDTQYF. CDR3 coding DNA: TGTGCCAGCAGTCGGGACAGTTTCACAGATACGCAGTATTTT.

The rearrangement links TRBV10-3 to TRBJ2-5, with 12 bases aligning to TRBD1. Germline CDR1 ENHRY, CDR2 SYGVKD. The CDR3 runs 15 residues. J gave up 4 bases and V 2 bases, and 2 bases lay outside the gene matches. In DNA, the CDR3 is TGTGCCATCAGTGAGAGGGACAGGGGGCGAGAGACCCAGTACTTC. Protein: CAISERDRGRETQYF.

Here the CDR3 DNA reads TGTGCCAGCAGTGACTCGTCAGGAACCTTC. Translating it yields CASSDSSGTF. The rearrangement links TRBV6-4 to TRBJ1-2; D gene uncertain. Trimming stripped 0 bases from V and 14 bases from J, with 7 bases between. Germline CDR1 MRHNA, CDR2 SNTAGT. CDR3 length: 10 amino acids.

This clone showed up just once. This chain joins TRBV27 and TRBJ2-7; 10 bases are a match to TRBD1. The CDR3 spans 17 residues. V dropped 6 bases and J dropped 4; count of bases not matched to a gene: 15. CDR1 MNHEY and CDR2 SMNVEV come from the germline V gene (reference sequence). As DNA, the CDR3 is TGTGCCAGCAGCCGGGGGGACAGGGGACACCGATTGTACGAGCAGTACTTC. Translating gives CASSRGDRGHRLYEQYF.

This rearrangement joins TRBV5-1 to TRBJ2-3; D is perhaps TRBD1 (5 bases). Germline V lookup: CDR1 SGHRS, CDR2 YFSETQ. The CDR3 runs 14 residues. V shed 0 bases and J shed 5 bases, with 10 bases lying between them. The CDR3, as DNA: TGCGCCAGCAGCTTGGTAGCCGACAGAGATACGCAGTATTTT. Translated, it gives CASSLVADRDTQYF. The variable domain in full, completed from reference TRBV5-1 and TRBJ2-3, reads KAGVTQTPRYLIKTRGQQVTLSCSPISGHRSVSWYQQTPGQGLQFLFEYFSETQRNKGNFPGRFSGRQFSNSRSEMNVSTLELGDSALYLCASSLVADRDTQYFGPGTRLTVL.

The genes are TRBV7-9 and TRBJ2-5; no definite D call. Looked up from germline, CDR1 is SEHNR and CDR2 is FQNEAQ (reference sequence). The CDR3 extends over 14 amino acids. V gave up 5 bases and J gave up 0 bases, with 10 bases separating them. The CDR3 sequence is CASSPTANQETQYF. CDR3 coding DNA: TGTGCCAGCAGCCCAACAGCTAACCAAGAGACCCAGTACTTC.

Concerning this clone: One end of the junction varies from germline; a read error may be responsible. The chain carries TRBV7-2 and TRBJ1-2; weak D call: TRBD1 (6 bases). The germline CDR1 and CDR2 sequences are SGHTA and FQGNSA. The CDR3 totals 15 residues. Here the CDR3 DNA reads TGTGCCAGCAGTTTAGGGGGGGCTATTAACTATGGCTACACCTTC. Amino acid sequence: CASSLGGAINYGYTF.

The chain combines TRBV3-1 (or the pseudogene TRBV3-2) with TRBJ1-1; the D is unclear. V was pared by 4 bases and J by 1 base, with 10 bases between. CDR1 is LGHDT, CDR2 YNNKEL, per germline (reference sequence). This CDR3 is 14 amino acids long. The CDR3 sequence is CASSLSDKNTEAFF. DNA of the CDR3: TGTGCCAGCAGCCTCTCCGACAAGAACACTGAAGCTTTCTTT.

For the CDR3, the DNA is TGTGCCACCAGTGATTTGCAAGGCGGTCTCCAAGAGACCCAGTACTTC. As protein: CATSDLQGGLQETQYF. The genes are TRBV24-1 and TRBJ2-5, with D unclear. CDR1 KGHDR and CDR2 SFDVKD come from the germline V gene. This CDR3 has 16 amino acids. Deletions cut 0 bases from V and 1 base from J, with 11 bases between.

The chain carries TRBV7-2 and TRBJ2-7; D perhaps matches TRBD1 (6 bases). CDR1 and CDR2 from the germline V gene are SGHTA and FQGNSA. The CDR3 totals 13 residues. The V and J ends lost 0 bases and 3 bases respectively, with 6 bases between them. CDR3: CASSLAGGYEQYF. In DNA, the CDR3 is TGTGCCAGCAGCTTAGCAGGGGGCTACGAGCAGTACTTC.

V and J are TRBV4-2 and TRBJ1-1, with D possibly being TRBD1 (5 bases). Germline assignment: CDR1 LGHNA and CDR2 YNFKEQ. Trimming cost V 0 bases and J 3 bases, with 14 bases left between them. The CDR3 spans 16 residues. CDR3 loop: CASSQDARVPYTEAFF. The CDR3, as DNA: TGTGCCAGCAGCCAAGATGCCAGGGTCCCATACACTGAAGCTTTCTTT.

CDR3: CASRKAYEQYF. The DNA for the CDR3 is TGTGCCAGCAGGAAAGCCTACGAGCAGTACTTC. The chain uses TRBV6-5 and TRBJ2-7; the D is unclear. Trimming stripped 6 bases from V and 2 bases from J, with 5 bases between. The CDR3 covers 11 residues. Germline V gives CDR1 MNHEY, CDR2 SVGAGI.